Here is one T cell receptor (beta chain) with its context. The length of the CDR3 is 16 residues. The V gene end was trimmed by 5 bases and the J gene end by 4 bases; junction bases not matched to a gene: 10. The germline V gene has CDR1 SGHAT and CDR2 FQNNGV. This sample was included in a study of T cell responses to AZD1222 COVID-19 vaccine. TCRdb keeps only in-frame clones here, not all; method: immunoSEQ multiplex PCR. Altogether over 100,000 clones are present, around nine tenths being singletons, with the ten largest covering around 10%. The clonotype originates from an adult in good health. This sample comprised peripheral blood, obtained on day 0 of AZD1222 vaccination. The chain carries TRBV11-2 and TRBJ2-1; 8 bases match TRBD2. The CDR3 DNA reads as TGTGCCAGCAGCGGTGGTATAGCGGGATCATACAATGAGCAGTTCTTC. It encodes CASSGGIAGSYNEQFF.